Sequencing of this T cell receptor beta chain was carried out in a study of blood T cell repertoires in COVID-19. TCRdb's table, derived via immunoSEQ multiplex PCR, lists solely in-frame clones and lacks some. The repertoire holds a few hundred thousand clones, with roughly 90% as singletons. Germline V gene data show CDR1 as MNHEY and CDR2 as SMNVEV (reference sequence). This CDR3 is built from 17 residues. V gave up 0 bases and J gave up 3 bases; unmatched junction bases: 10. Participants were aged about 18 to 95 years, lived in over 20 US areas, and enrolled virtually. The chain recombines TRBV27 with TRBJ2-5; 7 nucleotides line up with TRBD2. The source of this sequence is a woman in her thirties who had been exposed to COVID-19. Sample: PBMCs or T cells enriched from blood (not recorded which). CDR3 nucleotides: TGTGCCAGCAGTTTATCGATGGGGGGAGGGCCTAAAGAGACCCAGTACTTC. Its translation is CASSLSMGGGPKETQYF.